This TCR beta chain comes out of a study of control samples from healthy donors and cancer patients. V lost 8 bases and J 8 bases, leaving 16 bases between the germline ends. There are 13 residues in the CDR3. Profiled with immunoSEQ multiplex PCR; TCRdb holds only in-frame clones, not every one. The sample shows around 20,000 clones, 88% of them seen only once. This sequence was found in a woman aged 60-75 years with head and neck cancer. V is TRBV12-3 or TRBV12-4 and J is TRBJ2-1, with no clear D. Sequencing used PBMCs. CDR3 bases: TGTGCCAGCTCTATCGACTGGCCGGATGAGCAGTTCTTC. Its translation is CASSIDWPDEQFF.